The entry below gives a single T cell receptor (beta chain) sequence along with its context. The method was immunoSEQ multiplex PCR; TCRdb's version includes in-frame clones alone and lacks a portion of them. The sample contains around 260,000 clones, around 80% of which appear only once. Between the trimmed V and J ends, which lost 3 bases and 3 bases, there was a span of 12 bases. The CDR3 consists of 14 residues. Germline lookup yields CDR1 DFQATT and CDR2 SNEGSKA (reference sequence). The data were obtained in a study of blood T cell repertoires in COVID-19. The chain joins TRBV20-1 to TRBJ1-5; D remains ambiguous. This sequence was found in a man aged 55 to 70 with acute or convalescent COVID-19. Source material: peripheral blood. CDR3 residues: CSASFGRANQPQHF. DNA for the CDR3: TGCAGTGCTAGTTTTGGGAGGGCCAATCAGCCCCAGCATTTT.